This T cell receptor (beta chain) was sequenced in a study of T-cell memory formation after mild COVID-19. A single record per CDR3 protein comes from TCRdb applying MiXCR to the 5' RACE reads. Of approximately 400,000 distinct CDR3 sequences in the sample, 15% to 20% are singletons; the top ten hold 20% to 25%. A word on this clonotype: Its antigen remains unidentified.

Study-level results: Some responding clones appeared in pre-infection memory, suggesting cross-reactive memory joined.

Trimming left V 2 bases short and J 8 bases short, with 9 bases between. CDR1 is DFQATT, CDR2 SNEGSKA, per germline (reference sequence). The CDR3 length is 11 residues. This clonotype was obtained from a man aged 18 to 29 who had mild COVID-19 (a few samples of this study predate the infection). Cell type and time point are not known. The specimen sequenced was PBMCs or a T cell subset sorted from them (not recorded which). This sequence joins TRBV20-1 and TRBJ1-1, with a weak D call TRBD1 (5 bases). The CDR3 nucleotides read TGCAGTGCTAGAAGACAGATCGAAGCTTTCTTT. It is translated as CSARRQIEAFF.